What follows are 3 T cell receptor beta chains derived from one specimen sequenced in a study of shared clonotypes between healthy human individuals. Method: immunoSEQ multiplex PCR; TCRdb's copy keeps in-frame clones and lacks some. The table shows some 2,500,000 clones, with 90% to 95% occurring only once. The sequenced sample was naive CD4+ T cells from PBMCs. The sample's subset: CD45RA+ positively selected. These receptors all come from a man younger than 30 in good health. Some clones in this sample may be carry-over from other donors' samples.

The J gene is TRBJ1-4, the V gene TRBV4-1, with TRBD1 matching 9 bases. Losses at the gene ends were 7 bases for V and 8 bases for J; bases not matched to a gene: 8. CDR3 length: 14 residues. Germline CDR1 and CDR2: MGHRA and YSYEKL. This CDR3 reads CASTIGTGLEKLFF. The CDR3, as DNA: TGCGCCAGCACCATCGGGACAGGGCTGGAAAAACTGTTTTTT.

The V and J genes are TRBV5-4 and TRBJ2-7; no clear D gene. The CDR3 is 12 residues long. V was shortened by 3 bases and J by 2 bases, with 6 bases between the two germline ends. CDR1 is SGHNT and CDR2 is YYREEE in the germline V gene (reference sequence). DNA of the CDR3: TGTGCCAGCAGCTCCCAAACCTACGAGCAGTACTTC. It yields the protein CASSSQTYEQYF.

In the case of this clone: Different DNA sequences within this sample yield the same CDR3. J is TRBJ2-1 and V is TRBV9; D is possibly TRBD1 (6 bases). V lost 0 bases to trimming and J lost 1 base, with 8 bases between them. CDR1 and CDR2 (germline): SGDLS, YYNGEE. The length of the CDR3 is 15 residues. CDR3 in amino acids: CASSVAGDSYNEQFF. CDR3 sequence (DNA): TGTGCCAGCAGCGTAGCAGGGGATTCCTACAATGAGCAGTTCTTC.